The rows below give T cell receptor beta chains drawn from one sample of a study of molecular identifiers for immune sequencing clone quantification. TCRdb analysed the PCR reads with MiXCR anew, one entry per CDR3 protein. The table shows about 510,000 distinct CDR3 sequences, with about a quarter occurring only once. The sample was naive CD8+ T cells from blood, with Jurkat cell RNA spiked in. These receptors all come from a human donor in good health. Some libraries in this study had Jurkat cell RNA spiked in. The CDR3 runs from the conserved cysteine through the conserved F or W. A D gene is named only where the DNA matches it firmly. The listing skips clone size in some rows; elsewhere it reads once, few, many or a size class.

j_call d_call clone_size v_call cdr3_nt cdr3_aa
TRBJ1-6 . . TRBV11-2 TGTGCCAGCAGCTCTGCAACGAGCTCCTATAATTCACCCCTCCACTTT CASSSATSSYNSPLHF
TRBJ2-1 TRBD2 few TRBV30 TGTGCCTGGAACCCGACTAGCGGATACAATGAGCAGTTCTTC CAWNPTSGYNEQFF
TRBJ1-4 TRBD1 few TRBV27 TGTGCCAGCAGCTCGAACAGGGACAGTGAAAAACTGTTTTTT CASSSNRDSEKLFF
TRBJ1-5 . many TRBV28 TGTGCCAGCAGTTTCCGCGGGGTGAGCAATCAGCCCCAGCATTTT CASSFRGVSNQPQHF
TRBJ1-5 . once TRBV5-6 TGTGCCAGCAGTTCTGGCGGGGTACCCCAGCATTTT CASSSGGVPQHF
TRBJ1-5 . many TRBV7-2 TGTGCCAGCAGCTTATGGTCGGGGGGCAGTGATCAGCCCCAGCATTTT CASSLWSGGSDQPQHF
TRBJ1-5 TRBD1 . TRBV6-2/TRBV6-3 TGTGCCAGCAGCTCCCAGGGGGCCAGCAATCAGCCCCAGCATTTT CASSSQGASNQPQHF
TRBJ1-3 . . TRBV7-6 TGTGCCACCTCTCCGGCAGTCTCTGGAAACACCATATATTTT CATSPAVSGNTIYF
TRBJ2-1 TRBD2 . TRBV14 TGTGCCAGCAGCTTTTTAGCGGGGGGGACCTCCTACAATGAGCAGTTCTTC CASSFLAGGTSYNEQFF
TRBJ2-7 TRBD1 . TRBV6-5 TGTGCCAGCAGTTACGGTGGGGACAGCTCCTACGAGCAGTACTTC CASSYGGDSSYEQYF
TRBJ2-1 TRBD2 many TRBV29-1 TGCAGCGTTGAAGATCCGTCTAGCGGGGGGGTCGGTGAGCAGTTCTTC CSVEDPSSGGVGEQFF
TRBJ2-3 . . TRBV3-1 TGTGCCAGCAGCTCCCAAGCGGACTTTCAGCTTAGCACAGATACGCAGTATTTT CASSSQADFQLSTDTQYF
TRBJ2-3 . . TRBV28 TGTGCCAGCAGCCGAGAGGGAACCCCTAGCACAGATTCGCAGTATTTT CASSREGTPSTDSQYF
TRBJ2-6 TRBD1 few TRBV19 TGTGCCAGTACCACCGGGACAGGGAGTTCTGGGGCCAACGTCCTGACTTTC CASTTGTGSSGANVLTF
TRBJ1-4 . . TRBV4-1 TGCGCCAGCAGCCAAGAGGGAGGGACCCGGGCCCCAAATGAAAAACTGTTTTTT CASSQEGGTRAPNEKLFF
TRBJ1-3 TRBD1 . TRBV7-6 TGTGCCAGCAGCTTCCGGACAGGGAGGGACACCATATATTTT CASSFRTGRDTIYF
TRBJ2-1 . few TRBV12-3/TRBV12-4 TGTGCCAGCAGTTTACCGCAGGGTTTCCATGAGCAGTTCTTC CASSLPQGFHEQFF
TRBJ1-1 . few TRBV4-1 TGCGCCAGCAGCCAACGGTCAGGGTCAATCGCTTTCTTT CASSQRSGSIAFF
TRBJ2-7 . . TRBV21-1 TGTGCCAGCAGCAAAGTGGACGGGAACAGGGGGCTAGCTTCCGAGCAGAACTTC CASSKVDGNRGLASEQNF
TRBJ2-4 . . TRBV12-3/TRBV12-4 TGTGCCAGCAGTTTGAATGGGGAAAACATTCAGTACTTC CASSLNGENIQYF
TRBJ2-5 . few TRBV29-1 TGCAGCGTCGTCTTAGAGCTTTCCTTCTTTGAGACCCAGTACTTC CSVVLELSFFETQYF
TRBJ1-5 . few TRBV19 TGTGCCAGTAGTCCCCTCCAAGGCGAACCCCAGCATTTT CASSPLQGEPQHF
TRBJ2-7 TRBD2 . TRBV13 TGTGCCAGCAGCTTAGGAGGACTAGCGGGGGGCCGTGACTACGAGCAGTACTTC CASSLGGLAGGRDYEQYF
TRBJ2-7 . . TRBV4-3 TGCGCCAGCAGCCAAAGGCACGGGACACCCTCCTACGCGCAGTACTTC CASSQRHGTPSYAQYF
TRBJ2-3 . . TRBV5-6 TGTGCCAGCAGCTTGGGCCTCACAGATACGCAGTGTTTT CASSLGLTDTQCF
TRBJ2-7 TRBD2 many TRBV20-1 TGCAGTGCTGCCCTAGCGGAGAGCTCCTACGAGCAGTACTTC CSAALAESSYEQYF
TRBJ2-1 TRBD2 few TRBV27 TGTGCCAGCCGCCTGAATAGCGGGGGTTTCAATGAGCAGTTCTTC CASRLNSGGFNEQFF
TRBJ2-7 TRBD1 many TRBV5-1 TGTGCCAGCAGCTTGGGACAGGGGGCCTACGAGCAGTACTTC CASSLGQGAYEQYF
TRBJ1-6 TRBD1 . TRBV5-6 TGTGCCAGCAGCGCACGGGACAGCTATAATTCACCCCTCCACTTT CASSARDSYNSPLHF
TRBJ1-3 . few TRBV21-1 TGTGCCAGCAGCCAACCGGGACTGGGTTCTGGAAACACCATATATTTT CASSQPGLGSGNTIYF
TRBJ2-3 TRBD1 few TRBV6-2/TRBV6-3 TGTGCCAGCAGTCCCCGACAGGGGGGGTTCACAGATACGCAGTATTTT CASSPRQGGFTDTQYF
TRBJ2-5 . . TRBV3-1 TGTGCCAGCAGCCAAGAACCGGGGGCCTCGGAGACCCAGTACTTC CASSQEPGASETQYF
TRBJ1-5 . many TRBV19 TGTGCCAGTAGTGTCTGGGGGGCCAGCAATCAGCCCCAGCATTTT CASSVWGASNQPQHF
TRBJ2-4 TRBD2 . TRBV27 TGTGCCAGCAGTTTAATTAGCGGGGGGATGACCATTCAGTACTTC CASSLISGGMTIQYF
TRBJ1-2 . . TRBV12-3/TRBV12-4 TGTGCCAGCAGTACTCACGAGACAGTCTATGGCTACACCTTC CASSTHETVYGYTF